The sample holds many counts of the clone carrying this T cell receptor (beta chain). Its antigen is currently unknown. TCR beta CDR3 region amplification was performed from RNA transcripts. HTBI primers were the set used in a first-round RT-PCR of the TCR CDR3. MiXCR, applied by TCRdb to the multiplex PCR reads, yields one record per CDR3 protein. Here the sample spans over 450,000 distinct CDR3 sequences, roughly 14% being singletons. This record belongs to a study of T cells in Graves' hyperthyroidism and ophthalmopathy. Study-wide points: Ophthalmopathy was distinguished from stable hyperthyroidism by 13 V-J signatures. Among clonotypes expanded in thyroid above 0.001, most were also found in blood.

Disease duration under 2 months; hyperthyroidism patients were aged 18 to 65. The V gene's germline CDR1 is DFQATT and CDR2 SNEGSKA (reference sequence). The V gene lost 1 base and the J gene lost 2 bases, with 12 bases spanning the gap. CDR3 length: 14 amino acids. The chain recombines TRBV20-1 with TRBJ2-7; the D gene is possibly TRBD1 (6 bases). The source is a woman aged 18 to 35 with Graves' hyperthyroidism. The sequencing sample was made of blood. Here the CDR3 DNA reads TGCAGTGCTAGAGGACAGGACCAAACCTACGAGCAGTACTTC. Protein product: CSARGQDQTYEQYF.